This passage covers 26 T cell receptor beta chains from one sample sequenced in a study of shared clonotypes between healthy human individuals. The table came from immunoSEQ multiplex PCR; TCRdb's copy has only in-frame clones and leaves some out. Altogether hundreds of thousands of clones are present, around 96% being singletons, with the ten largest covering 0.11%. The naive CD8 subset, CD45RO-negative cells positively selected for CCR7, excluded terminally differentiated effector memory CD45RA+ cells. Sequencing was performed on naive CD8+ T cells sorted from blood. The receptors here all came from a young woman in good health.

This rearrangement joins TRBV4-1 to TRBJ2-7; D is possibly TRBD2 (5 bases). This CDR3 spans 15 amino acids. From germline, CDR1 is MGHRA and CDR2 YSYEKL. V lost 2 bases and J lost 1, with 12 bases in between. In DNA, the CDR3 is TGCGCCAGCAGCCAATCGGGGTGGGATTCCTACGAGCAGTACTTC. It translates to CASSQSGWDSYEQYF.

The J gene is TRBJ2-7, the V gene TRBV5-6, with TRBD2 identical over 13 bases. The germline V gene encodes CDR1 SGHDT and CDR2 YYEEEE. The CDR3 contains 17 residues. V gave up 4 bases and J gave up 0 bases; unmatched junction bases: 7. The CDR3 is CASSIGLAGAYSYEQYF. Here the CDR3 DNA reads TGTGCCAGCAGCATCGGACTAGCGGGAGCCTACTCCTACGAGCAGTACTTC.

The genes are TRBV28 and TRBJ2-2; no firm D call. The V and J ends lost 3 bases and 3 bases respectively, with 8 bases between them. There are 14 residues in the CDR3. CDR1 and CDR2 from the germline V gene are MDHEN and SYDVKM. The DNA of the CDR3 is TGTGCCAGCAGTTTCCCCAAGTACACCGGGGAGCTGTTTTTT. Encoded protein: CASSFPKYTGELFF.

This chain links TRBV5-6 with TRBJ2-5; the D gene could be TRBD1 or TRBD2 (5 bases each). Trimming removed 7 bases from V and 5 bases from J, with 15 bases in between. CDR1 and CDR2 (germline): SGHDT, YYEEEE. The CDR3 is 13 amino acids. The CDR3 DNA reads as TGTGCCAGCGGCACAGGAGGATTGGAGACCCAGTACTTC. Protein: CASGTGGLETQYF.

J is TRBJ2-2 and V is TRBV9; 10 bases align to TRBD2. This CDR3 is built from 14 residues. Germline values: CDR1 SGDLS, CDR2 YYNGEE. V was clipped by 3 bases and J by 7 bases; unmatched bases: 3. The CDR3 coding sequence is TGTGCCAGCAGCGGCGGGACTAGCGTCGGGGAGCTGTTTTTT. It encodes CASSGGTSVGELFF.

V usage is TRBV5-1 and J usage is TRBJ1-4; D gene uncertain. V was shortened by 7 bases and J by 0 bases, with 22 bases between the two germline ends. This CDR3 has 18 residues. CDR1 and CDR2 (germline): SGHRS, YFSETQ. The CDR3 loop reads CASRGGSFFWATNEKLFF. DNA of the CDR3: TGCGCCAGCCGAGGAGGCTCATTCTTTTGGGCAACTAATGAAAAACTGTTTTTT.

CDR3 coding DNA: TGCGCCAGCTCCGAGGCCCGAACTGTCTCAGATACGCAGTATTTT. This gives the protein CASSEARTVSDTQYF. The chain has TRBV10-2 and TRBJ2-3; D not resolved. The CDR3 has 15 amino acids. Germline V gene sequence: CDR1 WSHSY, CDR2 SAAADI. Trimming took off 8 bases at V and 4 bases at J, with 19 bases between the two ends.

V is TRBV30 and J is TRBJ1-6; 7 bases align to TRBD1. The CDR3 totals 13 residues. Germline V CDR1 and CDR2: GTSNPN, SVGIG (reference sequence). V trimming: 5 bases; J trimming: 5 bases; junction bases outside the gene matches: 3. The DNA of the CDR3 is TGTGCCTGGTCGGGACAGAATAATTCACCCCTCCACTTT. This gives the protein CAWSGQNNSPLHF.

V and J are TRBV28 and TRBJ1-5; the match to TRBD1 covers 8 bases. CDR1 MDHEN and CDR2 SYDVKM come from the germline V gene. V was pared by 6 bases and J by 6 bases, with 7 bases of the junction left unmatched. The length of the CDR3 is 14 residues. The CDR3 coding sequence is TGTGCCAGCAGCACCGCGACAGGGGTTCAGCCCCAGCATTTT. Protein product: CASSTATGVQPQHF.

V gene TRBV9 combines with J gene TRBJ2-7; 7 bases align to TRBD2. Germline CDR1 SGDLS, CDR2 YYNGEE. J was trimmed by 6 bases and V by 3 bases; bases with no gene match: 9. The CDR3 has 14 residues. The CDR3 loop is CASSAAGGSGEQYF. In nucleotides, the CDR3 is TGTGCCAGCAGCGCAGCCGGCGGGAGTGGCGAGCAGTACTTC. The full variable domain, completed using reference TRBV9 and TRBJ2-7, is DSGVTQTPKHLITATGQRVTLRCSPRSGDLSVYWYQQSLDQGLQFLIQYYNGEERAKGNILERFSAQQFPDLHSELNLSSLELGDSALYFCASSAAGGSGEQYFGPGTRLTVT.

The gene calls are TRBV28 and TRBJ1-1, with D perhaps matching TRBD1 (6 bases). The germline gives CDR1 MDHEN, CDR2 SYDVKM. Trimming pared 5 bases from V and 5 bases from J, leaving 21 bases between. The length of the CDR3 is 16 residues. The DNA of the CDR3 is TGTGCCAGCAGTAGCAAGCGGGGGCCGCGGCGGACTGAAGCTTTCTTT. It specifies CASSSKRGPRRTEAFF.

This clone was seen a single time. The CDR3 here is CASSPRDRKKFTEAFF. CDR3 nucleotides: TGTGCCAGCAGTCCCCGGGACAGAAAGAAGTTCACTGAAGCTTTCTTT. The gene calls are TRBV28 and TRBJ1-1; TRBD1 aligns across 7 bases. Per the germline V gene, CDR1 is MDHEN and CDR2 is SYDVKM. V lost 5 bases, J lost 4 bases, and 13 bases stayed unmatched. The CDR3 is 16 amino acids. The full variable domain, completed using reference TRBV28 and TRBJ1-1, is DVKVTQSSRYLVKRTGEKVFLECVQDMDHENMFWYRQDPGLGLRLIYFSYDVKMKEKGDIPEGYSVSREKKERFSLILESASTNQTSMYLCASSPRDRKKFTEAFFGQGTRLTVV.

The V gene is TRBV7-7, the J gene TRBJ1-1; D not certain. Between the trimmed V and J ends, which lost 1 base and 0 bases, there was a span of 3 bases. This CDR3 spans 13 amino acids. Germline lookup yields CDR1 SSHAT and CDR2 FNYEAQ (reference sequence). In DNA, the CDR3 is TGTGCCAGCAGCTTAGAACTGAACACTGAAGCTTTCTTT. Its protein product is CASSLELNTEAFF.

The chain links TRBV21-1 to TRBJ2-5; the table's D call of TRBD2 was not tested on the DNA. TRBV21-1 is a pseudogene segment. CDR3 length: 14 residues. The CDR3 sequence is CASRPRGLAETQYF. DNA for the CDR3: TGTGCCAGCAGGCCAAGGGGACTTGCAGAGACCCAGTACTTC.

The chain recombines TRBV4-1 with TRBJ2-7, with 9 positions matching TRBD2. Trimming cost V 2 bases and J 6 bases; bases outside gene matches: 2. Per the germline V gene, CDR1 is MGHRA and CDR2 is YSYEKL. The CDR3 covers 13 residues. The CDR3 DNA reads as TGCGCCAGCAGCCAACGGCGGGGGGGCGAGCAGTACTTC. As protein: CASSQRRGGEQYF.

Only one count was recorded for this clone. The gene calls are TRBV6-6 and TRBJ1-1; unclear D gene. Germline V lookup: CDR1 MNHNY, CDR2 SVGAGI (reference sequence). The V gene lost 3 bases and the J gene lost 1 base, with 6 bases spanning the gap. This CDR3 spans 13 amino acids. The CDR3 is CASSYGENTEAFF. The CDR3, as DNA: TGTGCCAGCAGTTATGGGGAGAACACTGAAGCTTTCTTT.

The gene calls are TRBV7-2 and TRBJ2-7; 7 nucleotides agree with TRBD2. This CDR3 contains 15 residues. Per germline, CDR1 SGHTA and CDR2 FQGNSA. V shed 4 bases, J shed 3 bases, and the junction held 9 bases outside the gene matches. For the CDR3, the DNA is TGTGCCAGCAGCTCAAGACTAGCAATCGGCTACGAGCAGTACTTC. This translates into CASSSRLAIGYEQYF.

This chain joins TRBV5-1 and TRBJ2-1; a weak D match, TRBD1 (6 bases). Germline CDR1 and CDR2: SGHRS and YFSETQ. The ends were cut back, 1 base at V and 0 bases at J, with 8 bases in the middle. The CDR3 consists of 15 residues. The CDR3, as DNA: TGCGCCAGCAGCTTGCGACAGGACTCCTACAATGAGCAGTTCTTC. As protein: CASSLRQDSYNEQFF.

CDR3 DNA sequence: TGTGCCAGCAGCCCCCGGTCCTACGAGCAGTACTTC. Translated, it gives CASSPRSYEQYF. V and J are TRBV27 and TRBJ2-7; no clear D. V lost 6 bases, J lost 1 base, and 7 bases lay in between. Germline-derived CDR1 and CDR2 are MNHEY and SMNVEV (reference sequence). The CDR3 loop spans 12 amino acids.

As DNA, the CDR3 is TGTGCCAGCAGCTTTATGGGGGATGAGCAGTTCTTC. It is translated as CASSFMGDEQFF. The chain employs TRBV7-9 and TRBJ2-1, with D possibly being TRBD1 or TRBD2 (5 bases each). This CDR3 contains 12 residues. The V end was cut by 3 bases, the J end by 8 bases, with 8 bases between. In germline, CDR1 is SEHNR, CDR2 FQNEAQ (reference sequence).

The table lists this clone with a few counts. The gene calls are TRBV10-2 and TRBJ1-1; D ambiguous. The V end lost 6 bases, the J end lost 1 base, and 12 bases lay between the germline ends. The CDR3 runs to 14 residues. In germline, CDR1 is WSHSY, CDR2 SAAADI. CDR3 in amino acids: CASRGSGGNTEAFF. As DNA, the CDR3 is TGCGCCAGCAGAGGATCCGGAGGGAACACTGAAGCTTTCTTT.

V and J are TRBV5-8 and TRBJ2-7, with D unclear. Germline V gene data show CDR1 as SGHTS and CDR2 as YDEGEE. Trimming took 5 bases from V and 0 from J, leaving 12 bases between them. The CDR3 contains 14 residues. DNA of the CDR3: TGTGCCAGCAGAGACAAGAGTTTCTCCTACGAGCAGTACTTC. The encoded protein is CASRDKSFSYEQYF. Full variable domain (remainder filled in from reference TRBV5-8 and TRBJ2-7): EAGVTQSPTHLIKTRGQQATLRCSPISGHTSVYWYQQALGLGLQFLLWYDEGEERNRGNFPPRFSGRQFPNYSSELNVNALELEDSALYLCASRDKSFSYEQYFGPGTRLTVT.

This chain joins TRBV28 and TRBJ1-3; weak D call: TRBD1 (6 bases). The CDR3 extends over 15 amino acids. V was pared by 6 bases and J by 3 bases, with 15 bases between. CDR1 is MDHEN, CDR2 SYDVKM, per germline. CDR3: CASRAQGSGGNTIYF. The CDR3 nucleotides read TGTGCCAGCAGGGCACAGGGAAGTGGTGGAAACACCATATATTTT.

CDR3 coding DNA: TGTGCCAGCAGCTTAGGACTAGCGGGGGCAAACACCGGGGAGCTGTTTTTT. This encodes CASSLGLAGANTGELFF. V usage is TRBV7-8 and J usage is TRBJ2-2; the match to TRBD2 covers 12 bases. The J segment lost 2 bases and the V segment lost 1 base, leaving 2 bases of the junction unmatched. The CDR3 length is 17 residues. Germline V gene sequence: CDR1 SGHVS, CDR2 FQNEAQ.

This clone has a single count. The genes are TRBV7-9 and TRBJ2-7; TRBD2 agrees at 10 bases. Looked up from germline, CDR1 is SEHNR and CDR2 is FQNEAQ (reference sequence). CDR3 length: 15 residues. Trimming cost V 5 bases and J 3 bases; bases outside gene matches: 7. CDR3 protein: CASSLSSGSLYEQYF. In DNA form, the CDR3 reads TGTGCCAGCAGCCTCTCTAGCGGGAGCCTCTACGAGCAGTACTTC.

The chain has TRBV7-6 and TRBJ2-5; weak D call: TRBD2 (7 bases). Germline CDR1 is SGHVS and CDR2 is FNYEAQ. The V end lost 5 bases, the J end lost 1 base, and 11 bases lay between the germline ends. There are 14 residues in the CDR3. CDR3 region: CASSQRGGQETQYF. The DNA of the CDR3 is TGTGCCAGCAGCCAAAGGGGGGGCCAAGAGACCCAGTACTTC.